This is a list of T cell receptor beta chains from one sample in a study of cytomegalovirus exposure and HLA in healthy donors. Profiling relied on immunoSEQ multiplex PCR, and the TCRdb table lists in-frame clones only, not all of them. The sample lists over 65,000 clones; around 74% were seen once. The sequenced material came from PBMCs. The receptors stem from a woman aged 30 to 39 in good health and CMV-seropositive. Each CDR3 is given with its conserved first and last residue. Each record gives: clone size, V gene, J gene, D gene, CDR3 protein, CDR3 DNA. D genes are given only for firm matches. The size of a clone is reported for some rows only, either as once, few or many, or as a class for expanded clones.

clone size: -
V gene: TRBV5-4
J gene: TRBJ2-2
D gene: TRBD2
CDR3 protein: CASSSPGLAGRGTGELFF
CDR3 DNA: TGTGCCAGCAGCTCCCCGGGACTAGCGGGTCGGGGCACCGGGGAGCTGTTTTTT

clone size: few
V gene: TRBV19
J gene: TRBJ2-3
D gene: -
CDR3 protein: CASSTTTQGLNRRDTQYF
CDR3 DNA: TGTGCCAGTAGTACCACCACTCAGGGACTCAACCGGAGAGATACGCAGTATTTT

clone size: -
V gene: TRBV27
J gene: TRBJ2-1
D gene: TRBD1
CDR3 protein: CASRPETGRASVYNEQFF
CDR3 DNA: TGTGCCAGCAGGCCCGAGACAGGGCGAGCCTCAGTCTACAATGAGCAGTTCTTC

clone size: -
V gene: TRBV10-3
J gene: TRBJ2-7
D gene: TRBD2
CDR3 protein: CAIREGLAGVGEQYF
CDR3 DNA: TGTGCCATCAGGGAGGGACTAGCGGGAGTGGGTGAGCAGTACTTC

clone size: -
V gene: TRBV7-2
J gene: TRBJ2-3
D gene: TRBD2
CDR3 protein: CASSFFGPGGRVADTQYF
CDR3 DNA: TGTGCCAGCAGCTTTTTCGGACCAGGCGGGAGGGTAGCCGATACGCAGTATTTT

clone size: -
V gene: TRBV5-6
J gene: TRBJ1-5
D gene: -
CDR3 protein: CASSLAGDQPQHF
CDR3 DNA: TGTGCCAGCAGCTTGGCGGGGGATCAGCCCCAGCATTTT

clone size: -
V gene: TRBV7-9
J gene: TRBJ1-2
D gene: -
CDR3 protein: CASSQTDSYGYTF
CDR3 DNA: TGTGCCAGCAGCCAAACGGACAGCTATGGCTACACCTTC

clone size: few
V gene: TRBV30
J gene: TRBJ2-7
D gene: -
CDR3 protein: CAWSVLGGEQYF
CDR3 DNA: TGTGCCTGGAGTGTACTCGGAGGCGAGCAGTACTTC

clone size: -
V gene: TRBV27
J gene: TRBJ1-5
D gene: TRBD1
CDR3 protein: CASSPLGQGNQPQHF
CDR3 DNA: TGTGCCAGCAGCCCCCTGGGACAGGGGAATCAGCCCCAGCATTTT

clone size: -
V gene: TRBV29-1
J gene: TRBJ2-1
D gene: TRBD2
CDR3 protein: CSVAHRTRPSYNEQFF
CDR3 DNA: TGCAGCGTTGCGCACCGGACTAGACCCTCCTACAATGAGCAGTTCTTC